This T cell receptor (beta chain) was sequenced in a study of shared clonotypes between healthy human individuals. Details on this clone: Its antigen is undetermined.

Notes on the study in general: Sampling was confined to blood; repertoires within tissues likely differ.

All of the donors resided in Nashville, Tennessee, and each was a Caucasian adult. The germline gives CDR1 KGHSH, CDR2 LQKENI. The CDR3 spans 15 residues. V was pared by 1 base and J by 3 bases, with 12 bases between. Method: immunoSEQ multiplex PCR; TCRdb's copy keeps in-frame clones and lacks some. The data hold fewer than 650,000 clones, with 76% observed a single time. The sequence came from a woman aged 40 to 50 in good health. Some clones in this sample may be carry-over from other donors' samples. The source material was PBMCs. The chain employs TRBV18 and TRBJ1-2; D remains ambiguous. CDR3 residues: CASSPLSSRDYGYTF. The CDR3 DNA follows: TGTGCCAGCTCACCACTATCGTCTAGAGACTATGGCTACACCTTC.